Presented here are 21 T cell receptor beta chains from one specimen sequenced in a study of blood T cell repertoires in COVID-19. TCRdb's copy holds only in-frame clones and misses some; the assay was immunoSEQ multiplex PCR. Found here are about 400,000 clones, over 85% of them singletons; the top ten hold 1.7%. The sample taken for sequencing was PBMCs or T cells enriched from blood (not recorded which). Receptor source: a woman aged 25 to 45 who had recovered from COVID-19.

The chain couples TRBV29-1 to TRBJ2-7; D perhaps matches TRBD2 (5 bases). Germline CDR1 is SQVTM and CDR2 is ANQGSEA. The V end lost 5 bases, the J end lost 1 base, and 9 bases lay between the germline ends. CDR3 length: 12 amino acids. The CDR3 DNA is TGCAGCGTTAGGGAGCGGTCCTACGAGCAGTACTTC. Amino acid sequence: CSVRERSYEQYF.

V usage is TRBV28 and J usage is TRBJ1-2, with TRBD1 matching 8 bases. CDR1 is MDHEN, CDR2 SYDVKM, per germline. The CDR3 spans 13 residues. Trimming at V came to 5 bases and at J to 8 bases, leaving 7 bases not matched to a gene. The CDR3: CASSTGQGRGYTF. The CDR3 DNA is TGTGCCAGCAGTACAGGACAGGGTAGAGGCTACACCTTC.

This chain uses TRBV11-1 with TRBJ2-5; TRBD2 is a possible D gene (5 bases). Per germline, CDR1 SGHAT and CDR2 FQDESV (reference sequence). The ends were cut back, 1 base at V and 3 bases at J, with 15 bases in the middle. There are 16 residues in the CDR3. The CDR3 here is CASSLVSHFSEETQYF. The CDR3 DNA sequence: TGTGCCAGCAGCTTAGTGTCCCATTTTAGCGAAGAGACCCAGTACTTC. The variable domain in full, with the rest retrieved from reference TRBV11-1 and TRBJ2-5, is EAEVAQSPRYKITEKSQAVAFWCDPISGHATLYWYRQILGQGPELLVQFQDESVVDDSQLPKDRFSAERLKGVDSTLKIQPAELGDSAMYLCASSLVSHFSEETQYFGPGTRLLVL.

The rearrangement links TRBV28 to TRBJ1-6, with D possibly matching TRBD1 (6 bases). V was clipped by 5 bases and J by 0 bases, with 14 bases between them. Germline CDR1 reads MDHEN; CDR2 reads SYDVKM. CDR3 size: 17 residues. CDR3 residues: CASSLGQMSSYNSPLHF. CDR3 nucleotide sequence: TGTGCCAGCAGTCTAGGACAGATGAGCTCCTATAATTCACCCCTCCACTTT.

This rearrangement joins TRBV7-2 to TRBJ2-3, with D possibly matching TRBD2 (7 bases). The germline V gene has CDR1 SGHTA and CDR2 FQGNSA. V was trimmed by 5 bases and J by 3 bases, leaving 15 bases between them. This CDR3 is built from 15 residues. CDR3 DNA: TGTGCCAGCAGCGTTAGGGGGGGGGCTACAGATACGCAGTATTTT. Protein sequence: CASSVRGGATDTQYF.

V usage is TRBV9 and J usage is TRBJ2-3, with 12 bases lining up with TRBD2. The ends lost 3 bases at V and 2 bases at J; junction bases unmatched: 13. Germline lookup yields CDR1 SGDLS and CDR2 YYNGEE. The CDR3 sequence is 19 residues long. In DNA form, the CDR3 reads TGTGCCAGCAGCGGCACACTTCAGGGACTAGCGGGCTTCACAGATACGCAGTATTTT. Protein sequence: CASSGTLQGLAGFTDTQYF.

The gene calls are TRBV19 and TRBJ1-2, with D possibly TRBD1 on 5 matching bases. Trimming removed 1 base at V and 4 bases at J, with 10 bases between. The V gene's germline CDR1 is LNHDA and CDR2 SQIVND (reference sequence). The CDR3 contains 14 residues. DNA for the CDR3: TGTGCCAGTAGTATAGTGGGGGGTTCCTATGGCTACACCTTC. Its protein product is CASSIVGGSYGYTF. Using reference TRBV19 and TRBJ1-2 for the parts outside the CDR3, the full variable domain is DGGITQSPKYLFRKEGQNVTLSCEQNLNHDAMYWYRQDPGQGLRLIYYSQIVNDFQKGDIAEGYSVSREKKESFPLTVTSAQKNPTAFYLCASSIVGGSYGYTFGSGTRLTVV.

The V and J genes are TRBV10-2 and TRBJ1-1, with 8 bases fitting TRBD1. Germline CDR1 reads WSHSY; CDR2 reads SAAADI. The trim removed 6 bases at V and 1 base at J, leaving 4 bases unmatched. The CDR3 extends over 14 amino acids. DNA of the CDR3: TGCGCCAGCAGAAATGGGACAGGGAACACTGAAGCTTTCTTT. Its protein product is CASRNGTGNTEAFF.

The chain is built from TRBV5-6 and TRBJ2-7; TRBD2 might be the D (6 bases). The V gene's germline CDR1 is SGHDT and CDR2 YYEEEE. The CDR3 sequence is 14 residues long. V was cut by 2 bases and J by 4 bases, with 13 bases left in between. The CDR3: CASSFMGGSYEQYF. CDR3 in DNA: TGTGCCAGCAGCTTTATGGGGGGTTCTTACGAGCAGTACTTC.

The V and J genes are TRBV7-8 and TRBJ2-7; no definite D call. Germline V gene data show CDR1 as SGHVS and CDR2 as FQNEAQ. The CDR3 has 16 amino acids. V lost 1 base to trimming and J lost 1 base, with 14 bases between them. CDR3 in DNA: TGTGCCAGCAGCTTAGTGGGCTACCGAGTTTCCTACGAGCAGTACTTC. Translating it yields CASSLVGYRVSYEQYF.

This chain uses TRBV5-4 with TRBJ2-1, with a tentative D call TRBD1 (5 bases). This CDR3 spans 17 amino acids. Germline CDR1 is SGHNT and CDR2 is YYREEE (reference sequence). V shed 4 bases and J shed 5 bases, with 22 bases lying between them. CDR3 protein: CASSGALGKDGNNEQFF. The CDR3 nucleotides read TGTGCCAGCAGCGGGGCCTTAGGCAAGGATGGGAACAATGAGCAGTTCTTC.

In its sample, this clone was seen a few times. V and J are TRBV30 and TRBJ1-3; D uncertain. Germline V gene data show CDR1 as GTSNPN and CDR2 as SVGIG (reference sequence). The CDR3 spans 12 residues. V lost 7 bases and J lost 0, with 7 bases in between. The CDR3 DNA is TGTGCCTACTCAAGCTCTGGAAACACCATATATTTT. Amino acids: CAYSSSGNTIYF.

This clone occurred once. CDR3 DNA sequence: TGTGCCAGCAGAGCGGGACAGGGCCTCGGGAACACTGAAGCTTTCTTT. Translated: CASRAGQGLGNTEAFF. The chain uses TRBV2 and TRBJ1-1; 9 bases match TRBD1. Germline V gene data show CDR1 as SNHLY and CDR2 as FYNNEI. The V and J ends lost 6 bases and 1 base, in that order; junction bases with no gene match: 9. This CDR3 contains 16 residues.

The V and J genes are TRBV27 and TRBJ2-5; D might be TRBD2 (6 bases). V was shortened by 5 bases and J by 2 bases, with 21 bases between the two germline ends. There are 17 residues in the CDR3. Germline V gives CDR1 MNHEY, CDR2 SMNVEV (reference sequence). The CDR3 is CASSPNYMGLLQETQYF. CDR3 sequence (DNA): TGTGCCAGCAGTCCGAACTATATGGGACTGTTACAAGAGACCCAGTACTTC.

The chain links TRBV5-6 to TRBJ2-5, with D unresolved. The V end was cut by 4 bases, the J end by 0 bases, with 4 bases between. CDR3 size: 12 residues. CDR1 SGHDT and CDR2 YYEEEE come from the germline V gene. CDR3 protein: CASSPDQETQYF. In nucleotides, the CDR3 is TGTGCCAGCAGCCCCGACCAAGAGACCCAGTACTTC. Filled out from reference TRBV5-6 and TRBJ2-5, the complete variable domain reads DAGVTQSPTHLIKTRGQQVTLRCSPKSGHDTVSWYQQALGQGPQFIFQYYEEEERQRGNFPDRFSGHQFPNYSSELNVNALLLGDSALYLCASSPDQETQYFGPGTRLLVL.

The chain carries TRBV14 and TRBJ2-5; D ambiguous. CDR3 length equals 12 residues. Germline V lookup: CDR1 SGHDN, CDR2 FVKESK. The V end lost 2 bases, the J end lost 7 bases, and 8 bases lay between the germline ends. The CDR3 sequence: CASSQPLGTQYF. The CDR3 nucleotides read TGTGCCAGCAGCCAACCCCTCGGGACCCAGTACTTC.

This sequence joins TRBV12-5 and TRBJ2-1; 11 nucleotides agree with TRBD2. The V segment lost 2 bases and the J segment 5 bases; nucleotides outside the gene matches: 2. The CDR3 is 15 amino acids. The V gene's germline CDR1 is LGHNT and CDR2 FRNRAP. The CDR3 region has the DNA TGTGCTAGTGGTTTGAGACTAGCGGGGCACAATGAGCAGTTCTTC. Residues: CASGLRLAGHNEQFF.

V is TRBV6-5 and J is TRBJ1-5, with 7 bases lining up with TRBD1. The CDR3 has 13 amino acids. Germline assignment: CDR1 MNHEY and CDR2 SVGAGI. V trimming: 6 bases; J trimming: 3 bases; junction bases outside the gene matches: 2. The CDR3 DNA reads TGTGCCAGCAGCGGACAGGTCAATCAGCCCCAGCATTTT. Protein sequence: CASSGQVNQPQHF.

This clone was seen a handful of times. The chain is built from TRBV11-2 and TRBJ2-7; 7 bases map to TRBD2. The CDR3 is 15 amino acids. V shed 11 bases and J 3 bases; nucleotides not matched to a gene: 16. Germline V gives CDR1 SGHAT, CDR2 FQNNGV. This chain's CDR3 is CAGQETSSPLYEQYF. For the CDR3, the DNA is TGTGCCGGCCAAGAGACTAGCAGCCCCCTCTACGAGCAGTACTTC. The complete variable domain, with remaining parts taken from reference TRBV11-2 and TRBJ2-7, reads EAGVAQSPRYKIIEKRQSVAFWCNPISGHATLYWYQQILGQGPKLLIQFQNNGVVDDSQLPKDRFSAERLKGVDSTLKIQPAKLEDSAVYLCAGQETSSPLYEQYFGPGTRLTVT.

V gene TRBV29-1 combines with J gene TRBJ1-1; possible D gene TRBD1, 5 bases. V was cut by 6 bases and J by 5 bases, with 16 bases left in between. Germline loops: CDR1 SQVTM, CDR2 ANQGSEA. The CDR3 is 13 residues long. The CDR3 sequence is CSVEGLLGTEAFF. The CDR3 region has the DNA TGCAGCGTCGAGGGACTCCTCGGGACTGAAGCTTTCTTT.

This sequence joins TRBV5-8 and TRBJ2-3; 8 bases are a match to TRBD2. Germline V gene sequence: CDR1 SGHTS, CDR2 YDEGEE. The CDR3 contains 15 residues. Trimming at V came to 2 bases and at J to 4 bases, leaving 6 bases not matched to a gene. DNA for the CDR3: TGTGCCAGCAGCTTTGCGGGAGGTTGGGCAGATACGCAGTATTTT. It is translated as CASSFAGGWADTQYF.